The 30 T cell receptor beta chains below come from one sample, sequenced in a study of molecular identifiers for immune sequencing clone quantification. TCRdb re-called the PCR reads through MiXCR, storing one row per CDR3 protein. The table records some 590,000 distinct CDR3 sequences, roughly 25% of them present only once. What was sequenced was naive CD8+ T cells from blood, with Jurkat cell RNA spiked in. Sample subset: FACS-sorted CD8+CD4-CCR7+CD45RA+ naive T cells. The origin of the receptors is a human donor in good health. Some libraries in this study had Jurkat cell RNA spiked in.

With regard to this clonotype: A much larger clone differs by one base, so this may be a read error. V gene TRBV20-1 combines with J gene TRBJ2-5; D is uncertain. The V gene's germline CDR1 is DFQATT and CDR2 SNEGSKA (reference sequence). CDR3 length: 14 residues. The V gene lost 0 bases and the J gene lost 0 bases, with 8 bases spanning the gap. CDR3 loop: CSARDHTYQETQYF. In nucleotides, the CDR3 is TGCAGTGCTAGAGATCACACGTACCAAGAGACCCAGTACTTC.

This clonotype was observed a few times. The chain links TRBV19 to TRBJ2-4; TRBD2 matches at 14 bases. The CDR3 covers 15 residues. V was pared by 8 bases and J by 8 bases, with 8 bases of the junction left unmatched. Germline CDR1 reads LNHDA; CDR2 reads SQIVND (reference sequence). The CDR3 sequence is CASGLAGGPRYIQYF. The CDR3 DNA follows: TGTGCCAGTGGACTAGCGGGAGGACCGAGGTACATTCAGTACTTC.

This clonotype was counted at least ten times. The CDR3 sequence is CASSQDGGSYEQYF. The CDR3 DNA is TGTGCCAGCAGCCAAGATGGCGGGAGCTACGAGCAGTACTTC. The chain joins TRBV3-1 to TRBJ2-7, with 7 nucleotides matching TRBD2. The V gene's germline CDR1 is LGHDT and CDR2 YNNKEL (reference sequence). The junction had 2 bases not matched to a gene; V was cut back by 0 bases and J by 3 bases. CDR3 length: 14 residues.

Note on this clonotype: This may be a read error, as it is one base from a much larger clone. This sequence joins TRBV5-3 and TRBJ1-2; 10 bases are shared with TRBD1. TRBV5-3 is flagged as an ORF with uncertain function. The CDR3 consists of 13 residues. CDR3 loop: CASSAGQGVGYSF. The CDR3 DNA is TGTGCCAGCAGCGCTGGACAGGGGGTTGGCTACTCCTTC.

In the case of this clonotype: A much more abundant neighbour one base away suggests this may be a read error. The V call is TRBV12-3 or TRBV12-4, the J call TRBJ1-1, with D maybe TRBD1 (6 bases). The CDR3 has 12 residues. CDR3 DNA: TGTGCAGTCGGGGGCCCGAACACTGAAGCTATCTTT. Translated, it gives CAVGGPNTEAIF.

The chain couples TRBV27 to TRBJ1-6; no firm D call. Germline-derived CDR1 and CDR2 are MNHEY and SMNVEV (reference sequence). The CDR3 sequence is 15 residues long. The ends were cut back, 4 bases at V and 6 bases at J, with 13 bases in the middle. The CDR3 here is CASSYQGNSNSPLHF. Here the CDR3 DNA reads TGTGCCAGCAGTTACCAAGGGAACAGTAATTCACCCCTCCACTTT.

V gene TRBV20-1 combines with J gene TRBJ2-7; D may be TRBD1 or TRBD2 (5 bases each). The germline CDR1 and CDR2 sequences are DFQATT and SNEGSKA (reference sequence). V lost 0 bases and J 6 bases, leaving 6 bases between the germline ends. This CDR3 comprises 11 residues. The CDR3 DNA reads as TGCAGTGCTAGAGAGAGGGGCGAGCAGTACTTC. Protein product: CSARERGEQYF.

V usage is TRBV12-3 or TRBV12-4 and J usage is TRBJ1-1; D gene unclear. Trimming cost V 3 bases and J 4 bases, with 12 bases left between them. The CDR3 has 14 residues. CDR3 coding DNA: TGTGCCAGCAGTTTCTGGTACGAGGGCACTGAAGCTTTCTTT. It codes for CASSFWYEGTEAFF.

On this clonotype itself: A read error may account for a junction end that differs from germline. The chain has TRBV19 and TRBJ1-3; no clear D. The CDR3 is 18 amino acids. Per germline, CDR1 LNHDA and CDR2 SQIVND (reference sequence). The CDR3 spells CASSLDTPPSPIGSTIYF. CDR3 nucleotide sequence: TGTGCCAGTAGTCTCGACACCCCGCCGTCCCCGATTGGAAGCACCATATATTTT.

This clonotype has at least ten counts. This chain uses TRBV6-5 with TRBJ1-2, with D perhaps matching TRBD1 (6 bases). V lost 2 bases, J lost 4 bases, and 11 bases lay in between. Germline V lookup: CDR1 MNHEY, CDR2 SVGAGI. CDR3 length: 14 amino acids. CDR3 sequence (DNA): TGTGCCAGCAGTTACGAAGGGGGTGGCTATGGCTACACCTTC. This sequence encodes CASSYEGGGYGYTF.

A note on this clonotype: This could be a read error, since a much larger clone is one nucleotide away. The chain couples TRBV6-5 to TRBJ2-1; D possibly corresponds to TRBD1 (6 bases). Germline loops: CDR1 MNHEY, CDR2 SVGAGI. This CDR3 spans 15 amino acids. Trimming took 0 bases from V and 8 from J, leaving 14 bases between them. The CDR3 sequence is CASSYSKGVWDEQFF. The CDR3 bases are TGTGCCAGCAGTTACTCGAAGGGGGTTTGGGATGAGCAGTTCTTC.

As regards this clonotype: This may be a read error: a much more frequent sequence differs by one nucleotide. The chain couples TRBV6-2 or TRBV6-3 to TRBJ2-3, with TRBD1 as a possible D gene (5 bases). This CDR3 contains 15 residues. CDR1 is MNHEY and CDR2 is SVGEGT in the germline V gene. The CDR3, as DNA: TGTGCCAGCGGTTATTTCGACAGAATCACAGATACGCAGTATTTT. Amino acids: CASGYFDRITDTQYF.

This clonotype was counted only a few times. No conserved phenylalanine or tryptophan ends this CDR3, so it is likely a read error. V is TRBV6-2 or TRBV6-3 and J is TRBJ2-4; 7 bases are a match to TRBD1. CDR1 and CDR2 (germline): MNHEY, SVGEGT. Trimming took 0 bases from V and 0 from J; bases not matched to a gene: 11. The CDR3 is made up of 19 amino acids. CDR3 bases: TGTGCCAGCAGTTACTCCGGGACAGCCGTCCCTCTAGCCAAAAACATTCAGTACCTC. Its protein product is CASSYSGTAVPLAKNIQYL.

About this clonotype itself: This may be a read error: a much more frequent sequence differs by one nucleotide. This sequence joins TRBV7-2 and TRBJ1-1, with D maybe TRBD1 (5 bases). Germline V gene lookup returns CDR1 SGHTA and CDR2 FQGNSA. CDR3 length: 16 amino acids. V shed 5 bases and J shed 0 bases, with 16 bases lying between them. CDR3 DNA sequence: TGTGCCAGCAGCGCAGAGGGACGGCTAATGAACACTGAAGCTTTCTTT. This sequence encodes CASSAEGRLMNTEAFF.

The chain links TRBV6-5 to TRBJ1-2, with D perhaps matching TRBD1 (6 bases). Trimming shortened V by 0 bases and J by 8 bases, and 10 bases separated the two germline ends. The CDR3 runs 13 residues. Germline V CDR1 and CDR2: MNHEY, SVGAGI. CDR3 sequence reads: CASSYSSRGGYTF. Written as DNA, the CDR3 is TGTGCCAGCAGTTACTCGAGCAGGGGCGGCTACACCTTC.

This clonotype was detected many times. V usage is TRBV27 and J usage is TRBJ1-1, with TRBD1 as a possible D gene (5 bases). This CDR3 has 13 residues. Germline V gene sequence: CDR1 MNHEY, CDR2 SMNVEV (reference sequence). Trimming removed 1 base at V and 3 bases at J, with 6 bases between. For the CDR3, the DNA is TGTGCCAGCAGTTTATGGGGCTACACTGAAGCTTTCTTT. Encoded protein: CASSLWGYTEAFF.

The CDR3 DNA reads as TGTGCCTATACAGGGCTCGTTTCGAATGAGCAGTTCTTC. This translates into CAYTGLVSNEQFF. The chain carries TRBV30 and TRBJ2-1, with a weak D call TRBD1 (6 bases). This CDR3 region has 13 residues. The V gene's germline CDR1 is GTSNPN and CDR2 SVGIG (reference sequence). Between the trimmed V and J ends, which lost 7 bases and 7 bases, there was a span of 17 bases. The variable domain in full, completed from reference TRBV30 and TRBJ2-1, reads SQTIHQWPATLVQPVGSPLSLECTVEGTSNPNLYWYRQAAGRGLQLLFYSVGIGQISSEVPQNLSASRPQDRQFILSSKKLLLSDSGFYLCAYTGLVSNEQFFGPGTRLTVL.

This clonotype was recorded many times. The chain employs TRBV5-1 and TRBJ2-5; the match to TRBD2 covers 8 bases. The CDR3 is 13 residues long. CDR1 and CDR2 (germline): SGHRS, YFSETQ. The J segment lost 5 bases and the V segment lost 4 bases, leaving 4 bases of the junction unmatched. CDR3 nucleotide sequence: TGCGCCAGCAGCGGGGGACTAGGGGAGACCCAGTACTTC. This sequence encodes CASSGGLGETQYF.

The chain uses TRBV7-3 and TRBJ2-6; D tentatively fits TRBD1 or TRBD2 (6 bases each). The V end lost 5 bases, the J end lost 0 bases, and 17 bases lay between the germline ends. CDR1 and CDR2 from the germline V gene are SGHTA and FQGTGA. This CDR3 is built from 18 residues. As DNA, the CDR3 is TGTGCCAGCAGCCCGCAAGGGGGGCCCCACTCTGGGGCCAACGTCCTGACTTTC. The encoded protein is CASSPQGGPHSGANVLTF.

The rearrangement links TRBV3-1 to TRBJ2-7; D is uncertain. V shed 8 bases and J shed 2 bases, with 19 bases lying between them. CDR1 and CDR2 from the germline V gene are LGHDT and YNNKEL (reference sequence). CDR3 length: 15 amino acids. CDR3 DNA sequence: TGTGCCAGCTCTTTAGGCGCGGCATCAACCTACGAGCAGTACTTC. It yields the protein CASSLGAASTYEQYF.

This clonotype was detected ten times or more. This sequence joins TRBV5-1 and TRBJ1-1; a possible D gene is TRBD1 (5 bases). CDR3 length: 14 residues. Germline V gives CDR1 SGHRS, CDR2 YFSETQ. V was trimmed by 0 bases and J by 2 bases, leaving 8 bases between them. The DNA for the CDR3 is TGCGCCAGCAGCTTGGAAAGGGGCAACACTGAAGCTTTCTTT. Protein sequence: CASSLERGNTEAFF.

This clonotype was counted between two and nine times. The chain links TRBV12-3 or TRBV12-4 to TRBJ1-2, with unresolved D. This CDR3 is 13 amino acids long. V was trimmed by 1 base and J by 6 bases, leaving 9 bases between them. The DNA for the CDR3 is TGTGCCAGCAGTTTAGGGGCGAGGGATGGCTACACCTTC. Its protein product is CASSLGARDGYTF.

A word on this clonotype: With a much larger clone just one base away, this may be a read error. The chain uses TRBV5-1 and TRBJ1-2, with a weak D call TRBD1 (5 bases). The CDR3 runs to 15 residues. Trimming took off 2 bases at V and 3 bases at J, with 14 bases between the two ends. CDR1 is SGHRS and CDR2 is YFSETQ in the germline V gene. As DNA, the CDR3 is TGCGCCAGCAGCTTAGCAGGGCAAAAGGACTATGGCTACACCTTC. This translates into CASSLAGQKDYGYTF.

This chain links TRBV30 with TRBJ2-5; 8 positions agree with TRBD2. This CDR3 spans 14 amino acids. CDR1 and CDR2 from the germline V gene are GTSNPN and SVGIG (reference sequence). V shed 4 bases and J 3 bases; nucleotides not matched to a gene: 7. The CDR3 here is CAWKGGGQKETQYF. CDR3 nucleotides: TGTGCCTGGAAGGGCGGGGGGCAAAAAGAGACCCAGTACTTC.

This clonotype was counted only a few times. This rearrangement joins TRBV6-2 or TRBV6-3 to TRBJ2-3; D is ambiguous. Germline V gene sequence: CDR1 MNHEY, CDR2 SVGEGT. The CDR3 consists of 11 residues. The V end lost 8 bases, the J end lost 5 bases, and 8 bases lay between the germline ends. The CDR3 DNA reads as TGTGCCAGCTCGAATGGAGATACGCAGTATTTT. Its protein product is CASSNGDTQYF.

This clonotype was observed many times. The V call is TRBV6-1, the J call TRBJ2-5, with D possibly matching TRBD1 (6 bases). The ends were cut back, 2 bases at V and 4 bases at J, with 8 bases in the middle. The CDR3 loop spans 13 amino acids. Looked up from germline, CDR1 is MNHNS and CDR2 is SASEGT. CDR3 DNA: TGTGCCAGCAGTGAACCAGGGGTAGAGACCCAGTACTTC. Residues: CASSEPGVETQYF.

Ten or more counts support this clonotype. The chain is built from TRBV7-9 and TRBJ2-7; no clear D gene. Germline V gene data show CDR1 as SEHNR and CDR2 as FQNEAQ (reference sequence). V was cut by 5 bases and J by 4 bases, with 9 bases left in between. The CDR3 consists of 12 residues. Here the CDR3 DNA reads TGTGCCAGCAGCGCCGGGCCTTACGAGCAGTACTTC. It encodes CASSAGPYEQYF.

The table lists this clonotype with many counts. This sequence joins TRBV27 and TRBJ2-2, with a tentative D call TRBD2 (6 bases). The CDR3 runs 15 residues. Trimming took off 8 bases at V and 0 bases at J, with 13 bases between the two ends. Germline V gives CDR1 MNHEY, CDR2 SMNVEV (reference sequence). Here the CDR3 reads CASRVLAPNTGELFF. The CDR3 DNA reads as TGTGCCAGCCGGGTCCTAGCGCCGAACACCGGGGAGCTGTTTTTT.

At least ten counts were recorded for this clonotype. The chain recombines TRBV19 with TRBJ2-1; D is uncertain. CDR1 is LNHDA and CDR2 is SQIVND in the germline V gene (reference sequence). The CDR3 loop spans 11 amino acids. V lost 6 bases, J lost 6 bases, and 6 bases lay in between. The CDR3 reads CASSLPNEQFF. DNA for the CDR3: TGTGCCAGTAGCTTGCCCAATGAGCAGTTCTTC.

As regards this clonotype: A much bigger clone sits one base away, suggesting this may be a read error. No conserved phenylalanine or tryptophan is present at the end of the CDR3, so a read error is the likely explanation. This chain connects TRBV3-1 to TRBJ2-3, with D tentatively TRBD1 (5 bases). Germline values: CDR1 LGHDT, CDR2 YNNKEL (reference sequence). The CDR3 is made up of 15 amino acids. Trimming removed 0 bases from V and 2 bases from J, with 9 bases in between. CDR3 residues: CASSQEGLHTDTQYL. The CDR3 DNA is TGTGCCAGCAGCCAAGAGGGGCTACACACAGATACGCAGTATCTT.